The 25 T cell receptor beta chains in this list originate from one sample, sequenced in a study of metastatic and nonmetastatic thyroid tumors. Through MiXCR, TCRdb re-clonotyped the PCR reads. The sample lists roughly 21,000 clones, 25% to 30% occurring once. The entire patient cohort was treatment-naive prior to thyroid surgery. Sequencing was carried out using tumor tissue. The receptors stem from a male donor with papillary thyroid cancer or a benign thyroid nodule (not recorded which). Some clones in this sample may be carry-over from other donors' samples.

This rearrangement joins TRBV11-2 to TRBJ1-1; D possibly corresponds to TRBD1 (5 bases). CDR1 is SGHAT and CDR2 is FQNNGV in the germline V gene. There are 13 residues in the CDR3. V lost 1 base and J 8 bases, leaving 11 bases between the germline ends. CDR3 DNA sequence: TGTGCCAGCAGCTTAGCGAGGGGAGCCGAAGCTTTCTTT. Its translation: CASSLARGAEAFF.

The rearrangement joins TRBV20-1 to TRBJ2-7; TRBD2 matches 11 bases. The CDR3 is made up of 15 amino acids. V lost 0 bases to trimming and J lost 3 bases; unmatched junction nucleotides: 4. Germline lookup yields CDR1 DFQATT and CDR2 SNEGSKA (reference sequence). CDR3 sequence: CSARDPGLADYEQYF. Here the CDR3 DNA reads TGCAGTGCTAGAGATCCGGGACTAGCGGACTACGAGCAGTACTTC.

The V call is TRBV28, the J call TRBJ1-1, with unresolved D. CDR3 length: 14 amino acids. CDR1 is MDHEN, CDR2 SYDVKM, per germline. The V end lost 7 bases, the J end lost 4 bases, and 16 bases lay between the germline ends. The CDR3 nucleotides are TGTGCCAGCACTAAGACCGAGGGCCCCACTGAAGCTTTCTTT. It codes for CASTKTEGPTEAFF. Variable domain in full (rest from reference TRBV28 and TRBJ1-1): DVKVTQSSRYLVKRTGEKVFLECVQDMDHENMFWYRQDPGLGLRLIYFSYDVKMKEKGDIPEGYSVSREKKERFSLILESASTNQTSMYLCASTKTEGPTEAFFGQGTRLTVV.

There are a few counts of this clone. One end of the junction does not line up with germline, which may come from a read error. This chain uses TRBV6-1 with TRBJ2-7; the D call may be TRBD1 or TRBD2 (5 bases each). CDR1 is MNHNS and CDR2 is SASEGT in the germline V gene. This CDR3 is built from 13 residues. CDR3 coding DNA: TGTGCCGCCAAGGGGCAGGCCCTGGGGGAGCAGCACTTC. It encodes CAAKGQALGEQHF.

This chain connects TRBV10-3 to TRBJ2-7; no clear D. The ends were cut back, 2 bases at V and 0 bases at J, with 8 bases in the middle. Germline CDR1 ENHRY, CDR2 SYGVKD. The CDR3 extends over 14 amino acids. DNA of the CDR3: TGTGCCATCAGTGAGCAACAAAGCTCCTACGAGCAGTACTTC. Its protein is CAISEQQSSYEQYF.

This clone was observed a handful of times. The CDR3, as DNA: TGTGCCAGCTCCTCGGGGGGAGAGACCCAGTACTTC. Translation: CASSSGGETQYF. The chain carries TRBV2 and TRBJ2-5; 7 nucleotides match TRBD2. Germline V gives CDR1 SNHLY, CDR2 FYNNEI. The V segment lost 8 bases and the J segment 4 bases; nucleotides outside the gene matches: 4. CDR3 length: 12 residues.

In regard to this clone: The germline gene is not matched at one end of the junction; a read error may be the cause. The chain couples TRBV20-1 to TRBJ1-1, with D hard to call. There are 14 residues in the CDR3. Per the germline V gene, CDR1 is DFQATT and CDR2 is SNEGSKA (reference sequence). As DNA, the CDR3 is TGCAGTGCTAGAGTTTCGGGCCAAACGACTGAGGCTTTCTTT. Its translation is CSARVSGQTTEAFF.

This clone was seen a few times. V and J are TRBV24-1 and TRBJ2-3; TRBD1 might be the D (5 bases). This CDR3 is 16 amino acids long. The V end was cut by 4 bases, the J end by 2 bases, with 15 bases between. Germline lookup yields CDR1 KGHDR and CDR2 SFDVKD. The CDR3 loop reads CATSDPLGHTTDTQYF. CDR3 bases: TGTGCCACCAGTGACCCCCTCGGACACACCACAGATACGCAGTATTTT.

In its sample, this clone was seen many times. The chain joins TRBV11-2 to TRBJ2-5, with D possibly being TRBD1 or TRBD2 (6 bases each). The length of the CDR3 is 15 residues. V lost 5 bases to trimming and J lost 2 bases, with 15 bases between them. Germline V gene sequence: CDR1 SGHAT, CDR2 FQNNGV. The CDR3 nucleotides read TGTGCCAGCAGCCCGATAGGGGGGTCGCAAGAGACCCAGTACTTC. This gives the protein CASSPIGGSQETQYF.

This clone is judged medium-sized. The rearrangement links TRBV4-1 to TRBJ2-7; TRBD1 agrees at 7 bases. There are 15 residues in the CDR3. V shed 4 bases and J 0 bases; nucleotides not matched to a gene: 6. Looked up from germline, CDR1 is MGHRA and CDR2 is YSYEKL. This CDR3 is CASSPTTGSSYEQYF. The CDR3 bases are TGCGCCAGCAGCCCGACGACAGGGAGCTCCTACGAGCAGTACTTC.

The V gene is TRBV12-3 or TRBV12-4, the J gene TRBJ1-2, with D possibly being TRBD1 (5 bases). V was shortened by 7 bases and J by 7 bases, with 16 bases between the two germline ends. CDR3 length: 13 residues. For the CDR3, the DNA is TGTGCCAGCACCACCACAGGCGGGAGTGGCTACACCTTC. Its protein product is CASTTTGGSGYTF.

Only a few counts were recorded for this clone. Sequence at one end of the junction differs from germline and may be a read error. The gene calls are TRBV28 and TRBJ1-5; a possible D gene is TRBD1 (5 bases). CDR1 MDHEN and CDR2 SYDVKM come from the germline V gene. The CDR3 is 16 residues long. The CDR3 loop is CTSSLFTRGNNQPQHF. DNA for the CDR3: TGTACCAGCAGTTTATTCACTAGGGGAAACAATCAGCCCCAGCATTTT.

This clone was picked up many times. The chain has TRBV6-1 and TRBJ1-6; perhaps TRBD1 as D (5 bases). Per germline, CDR1 MNHNS and CDR2 SASEGT. The V gene lost 7 bases and the J gene lost 7 bases, with 17 bases spanning the gap. CDR3 length: 15 residues. The CDR3 nucleotides read TGTGCCAGCATCAGGGACGACCTAAGAAATTCACCCCTCCACTTT. It specifies CASIRDDLRNSPLHF.

This clone was found once. The chain couples TRBV9 to TRBJ1-6; D might be TRBD1 (5 bases). Per germline, CDR1 SGDLS and CDR2 YYNGEE. This CDR3 is 15 amino acids long. Trimming stripped 4 bases from V and 9 bases from J, with 17 bases between. In nucleotides, the CDR3 is TGTGCCAGCAGCCTAACAGGTGATTTCCGTTCACCCCTCCACTTT. This codes for CASSLTGDFRSPLHF.

This chain joins TRBV11-2 and TRBJ2-1; D remains unclear. The length of the CDR3 is 12 residues. V was clipped by 8 bases and J by 9 bases, with 14 bases between them. CDR1 is SGHAT, CDR2 FQNNGV, per germline. In DNA form, the CDR3 reads TGTGCCAGCCTATCAGAGGTGGGTGAGCAGTTCTTC. Its protein is CASLSEVGEQFF.

This clone was seen a handful of times. V and J are TRBV28 and TRBJ2-1, with D maybe TRBD2 (5 bases). CDR1 and CDR2 (germline): MDHEN, SYDVKM. V was trimmed by 5 bases and J by 4 bases, leaving 12 bases between them. CDR3 size: 14 residues. CDR3 coding DNA: TGTGCCAGCAGTCGGGAAGACGCGTACAATGAGCAGTTCTTC. Translated: CASSREDAYNEQFF.

In this sample, this clone turned up a few times. The chain recombines TRBV2 with TRBJ2-1; D might be TRBD1 (6 bases). Germline values: CDR1 SNHLY, CDR2 FYNNEI. V was shortened by 4 bases and J by 7 bases, with 17 bases between the two germline ends. This CDR3 region has 15 residues. In nucleotides, the CDR3 is TGTGCCAGCAGTGTCGGAGACAGGACCATGAATGAGCAGTTCTTC. Translated, it gives CASSVGDRTMNEQFF. The complete variable domain, with remaining parts taken from reference TRBV2 and TRBJ2-1, reads EPEVTQTPSHQVTQMGQEVILRCVPISNHLYFYWYRQILGQKVEFLVSFYNNEISEKSEIFDDQFSVERPDGSNFTLKIRSTKLEDSAMYFCASSVGDRTMNEQFFGPGTRLTVL.

The chain recombines TRBV7-3 with TRBJ2-7; 15 bases align to TRBD2. Trimming at V came to 5 bases and at J to 4 bases, leaving 6 bases not matched to a gene. This CDR3 comprises 16 residues. Germline CDR1 reads SGHTA; CDR2 reads FQGTGA. The CDR3 protein is CASSGQGTSGRYEQYF. DNA of the CDR3: TGTGCCAGCAGCGGACAGGGGACTAGCGGGAGGTACGAGCAGTACTTC.

This clone occurred many times. The rearrangement links TRBV19 to TRBJ1-5; tentatively, D is TRBD1 (5 bases). The CDR3 is 15 residues long. From germline, CDR1 is LNHDA and CDR2 SQIVND (reference sequence). Trimming took 4 bases from V and 4 from J, leaving 14 bases between them. The CDR3 here is CASSTGKRGNQPQHF. The CDR3, as DNA: TGTGCCAGTAGTACAGGGAAGAGGGGAAATCAGCCCCAGCATTTT. Full variable domain (outside the CDR3, taken from reference TRBV19 and TRBJ1-5): DGGITQSPKYLFRKEGQNVTLSCEQNLNHDAMYWYRQDPGQGLRLIYYSQIVNDFQKGDIAEGYSVSREKKESFPLTVTSAQKNPTAFYLCASSTGKRGNQPQHFGDGTRLSIL.

This clone was recorded many times. The CDR3 bases are TGTGCCAGCAGCGCAACAGGGTTTGGTACAGATACGCAGTATTTT. Translating gives CASSATGFGTDTQYF. The chain has TRBV7-9 and TRBJ2-3, with D perhaps TRBD1 (6 bases). Trimming removed 5 bases at V and 3 bases at J, with 15 bases between. There are 15 residues in the CDR3. Germline V gene lookup returns CDR1 SEHNR and CDR2 FQNEAQ (reference sequence).

The chain employs TRBV7-6 and TRBJ2-1; D remains ambiguous. Trimming pared 5 bases from V and 9 bases from J, leaving 14 bases between. The CDR3 covers 13 residues. Germline V gene lookup returns CDR1 SGHVS and CDR2 FNYEAQ. The CDR3 DNA sequence: TGTGCCAGCAGCCCGATAGGAGTTACTGAGCAGTTCTTC. Protein sequence: CASSPIGVTEQFF.

This clone appeared a few times. V usage is TRBV5-1 and J usage is TRBJ1-2, with 8 bases matching TRBD1. V lost 4 bases to trimming and J lost 6 bases; unmatched junction nucleotides: 11. In germline, CDR1 is SGHRS, CDR2 YFSETQ. The CDR3 totals 15 residues. The CDR3 DNA reads TGCGCCAGCAGCCATGGACAGGGTCTAGATGATGGCTACACCTTC. This encodes CASSHGQGLDDGYTF.

This chain connects TRBV6-5 to TRBJ1-3; D unresolved. V shed 2 bases and J shed 0 bases, with 5 bases lying between them. CDR1 is MNHEY and CDR2 is SVGAGI in the germline V gene. The CDR3 is 14 residues long. CDR3 in amino acids: CASSYTRSGNTIYF. CDR3 DNA: TGTGCCAGCAGTTACACCCGCTCTGGAAACACCATATATTTT.

The chain recombines TRBV7-2 with TRBJ1-1, with 8 bases fitting TRBD1. This CDR3 spans 15 amino acids. After removal of 5 bases from V and 5 bases from J, the junction contained 10 bases not matched to a gene. Germline values: CDR1 SGHTA, CDR2 FQGNSA. CDR3 protein: CASSPRQGRTTEAFF. CDR3 nucleotides: TGTGCCAGCAGCCCCCGACAGGGGCGGACGACTGAAGCTTTCTTT.

This clone was recorded at least ten times. The chain couples TRBV19 to TRBJ2-3, with 10 bases lining up with TRBD2. This CDR3 comprises 16 residues. CDR1 is LNHDA and CDR2 is SQIVND in the germline V gene (reference sequence). The V gene end was trimmed by 6 bases and the J gene end by 4 bases; junction bases not matched to a gene: 10. In DNA, the CDR3 is TGTGCCAGTAGCCCCACGACTAGCGGGTATTCAGATACGCAGTATTTT. Protein: CASSPTTSGYSDTQYF.